This T cell receptor beta chain was sequenced for a study of T cells after somatic rescue of genetic block. Assay: immunoSEQ multiplex PCR; the TCRdb copy retains only in-frame clones and omits some. This sample has 13,000 or so clones, with about 69% found just once. This CDR3 comprises 19 residues. Per germline, CDR1 LGHNT and CDR2 FRNRAP. The ends lost 4 bases at V and 0 bases at J; junction bases unmatched: 14. This chain uses TRBV12-5 with TRBJ2-3; 9 bases agree with TRBD1. Source material: peripheral blood mononuclear cells (PBMCs). This TCR came from a boy between 10 and 17 years old. The CDR3 sequence: CASGWGTGKSLLSTDTQYF. The CDR3 coding sequence is TGTGCTAGTGGTTGGGGGACAGGGAAGAGTTTACTTAGCACAGATACGCAGTATTTT.